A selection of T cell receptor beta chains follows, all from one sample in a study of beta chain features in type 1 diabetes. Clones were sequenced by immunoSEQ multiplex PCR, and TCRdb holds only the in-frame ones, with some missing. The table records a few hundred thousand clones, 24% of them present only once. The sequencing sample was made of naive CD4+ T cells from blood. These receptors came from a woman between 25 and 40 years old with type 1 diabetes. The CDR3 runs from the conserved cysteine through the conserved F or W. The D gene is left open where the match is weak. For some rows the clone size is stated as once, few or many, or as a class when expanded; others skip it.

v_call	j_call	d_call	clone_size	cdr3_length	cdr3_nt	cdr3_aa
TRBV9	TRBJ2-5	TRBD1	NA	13	TGTGCCAGCAGCGTAGACAGGGGGGAGACCCAGTACTTC	CASSVDRGETQYF
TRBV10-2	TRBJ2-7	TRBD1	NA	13	TGCGCCAGCGCCCGACAGGGGTTCTACGAGCAGTACTTC	CASARQGFYEQYF
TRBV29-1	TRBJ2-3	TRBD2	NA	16	TGCAGCGTTTCTAGCGGGAGAGAGGGGAGCACAGATACGCAGTATTTT	CSVSSGREGSTDTQYF
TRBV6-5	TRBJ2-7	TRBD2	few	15	TGTGCCAGCAGTTACATAGCGGGAGGTGCCTACGAGCAGTACTTC	CASSYIAGGAYEQYF
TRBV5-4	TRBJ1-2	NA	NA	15	TGTGCCAGCAGCTTGGGTGGCGCGGAATTCTATGGCTACACCTTC	CASSLGGAEFYGYTF
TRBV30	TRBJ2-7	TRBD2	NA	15	TGTGCCGGGGGTGCGACTAGCGGGAGAATCTACGAGCAGTACTTC	CAGGATSGRIYEQYF
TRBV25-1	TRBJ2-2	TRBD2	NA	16	TGTGCCAGCAGTGAATCGACTAGCGGGAACACCGGGGAGCTGTTTTTT	CASSESTSGNTGELFF
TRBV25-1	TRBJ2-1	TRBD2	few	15	TGTGCCAGCAGTGTTGGGACTAGCTCCTACAATGAGCAGTTCTTC	CASSVGTSSYNEQFF
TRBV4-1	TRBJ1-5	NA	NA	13	TGCGCCAGCAGCCAAGACAGGGAACAGCCCCAGCATTTT	CASSQDREQPQHF
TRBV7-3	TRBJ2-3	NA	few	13	TGTGCCAGCAGCCAGGAAGGCAGAGATACGCAGTATTTT	CASSQEGRDTQYF
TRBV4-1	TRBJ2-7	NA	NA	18	TGCGCCAGCAGCCAAGACCAGGCAGACGTGTTTAGCTCCTACGAGCAGTACTTC	CASSQDQADVFSSYEQYF
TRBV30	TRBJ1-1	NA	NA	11	TGTGCCTGGAGTGGTGAGGGTCCAGCTTTCTTT	CAWSGEGPAFF
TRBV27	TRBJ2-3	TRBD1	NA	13	TGTGCCAGCAGTTCGCAAACAGGGGGCACGCAGTATTTT	CASSSQTGGTQYF
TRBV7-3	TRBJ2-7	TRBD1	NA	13	TGTGCCAGCAGCTCGTCGACAGGGTACGAGCAGTACTTC	CASSSSTGYEQYF
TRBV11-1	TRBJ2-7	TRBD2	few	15	TGTGCCAGCAGCCCCAGGGGTAGCGGGGGCTACGAGCAGTACTTC	CASSPRGSGGYEQYF
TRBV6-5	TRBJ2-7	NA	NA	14	TGTGCCAGCAGCCGGGTGGGAGGCCCCTACGAGCAGTACTTC	CASSRVGGPYEQYF
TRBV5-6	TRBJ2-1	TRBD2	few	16	TGTGCCAGCAGCTTGGCACGACTAGCGATCTACAATGAGCAGTTCTTC	CASSLARLAIYNEQFF
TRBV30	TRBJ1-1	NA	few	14	TGTGCCTGGAGTGTCAGGACAGCTAACACTGAAGCTTTCTTT	CAWSVRTANTEAFF
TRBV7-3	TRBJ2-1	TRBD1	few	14	TGTGCCAGCAGCTTACAGGGGGCTTACAATGAGCAGTTCTTC	CASSLQGAYNEQFF
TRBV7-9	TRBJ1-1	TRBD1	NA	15	TGTGCCAGCAGCTTCACCGGGACAGGGAACACTGAAGCTTTCTTT	CASSFTGTGNTEAFF
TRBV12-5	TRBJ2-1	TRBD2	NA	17	TGTGCTAGTGGTTCGGGACTAGCGGGAGGGCCCCACAATGAGCAGTTCTTC	CASGSGLAGGPHNEQFF
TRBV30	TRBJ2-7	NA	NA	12	TGTGCCTGGTCCAATTACAGGGACGAGCAGTACTTC	CAWSNYRDEQYF
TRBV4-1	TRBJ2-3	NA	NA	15	TGCGCCAGCAGCCAAGCGGGTCCCGGGACAGATACGCAGTATTTT	CASSQAGPGTDTQYF
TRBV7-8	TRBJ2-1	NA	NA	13	TGTGCCAGCAGCTTAGCGGGGAGCGCTGAGCAGTTCTTC	CASSLAGSAEQFF
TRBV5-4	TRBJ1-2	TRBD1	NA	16	TGTGCCAGCAGCATTGAAACATGGACAGGGGTGGCTGGCTACACCTTC	CASSIETWTGVAGYTF
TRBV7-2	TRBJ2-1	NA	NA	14	TGTGCCAGCAGCTTTGCAGACAGTTACAATGAGCAGTTCTTC	CASSFADSYNEQFF
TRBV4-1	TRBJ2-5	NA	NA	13	TGCGCCAGCAGAAAGACTCAAAAAGAGACCCAGTACTTC	CASRKTQKETQYF